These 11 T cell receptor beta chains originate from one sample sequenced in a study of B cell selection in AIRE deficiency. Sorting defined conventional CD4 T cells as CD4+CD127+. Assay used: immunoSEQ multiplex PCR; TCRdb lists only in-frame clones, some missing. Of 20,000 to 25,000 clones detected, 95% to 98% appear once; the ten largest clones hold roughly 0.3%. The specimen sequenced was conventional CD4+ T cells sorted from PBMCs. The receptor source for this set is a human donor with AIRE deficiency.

The CDR3 loop is CASSFGGSSGSETQYF. For the CDR3, the DNA is TGTGCCAGCAGCTTTGGAGGTTCTAGCGGGAGTGAGACCCAGTACTTC. This chain links TRBV11-3 with TRBJ2-5, with TRBD2 identical over 10 bases. Germline V gene lookup returns CDR1 SGHNT and CDR2 YENEEA. The CDR3 is 16 amino acids. J lost 5 bases, V lost 3 bases, and 9 bases had no gene match.

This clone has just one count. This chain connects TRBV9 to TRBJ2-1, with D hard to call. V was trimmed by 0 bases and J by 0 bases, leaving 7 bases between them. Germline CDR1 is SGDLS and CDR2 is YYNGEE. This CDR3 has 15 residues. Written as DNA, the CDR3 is TGTGCCAGCAGCGTAGCTGGGGTCTCCTACAATGAGCAGTTCTTC. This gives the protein CASSVAGVSYNEQFF.

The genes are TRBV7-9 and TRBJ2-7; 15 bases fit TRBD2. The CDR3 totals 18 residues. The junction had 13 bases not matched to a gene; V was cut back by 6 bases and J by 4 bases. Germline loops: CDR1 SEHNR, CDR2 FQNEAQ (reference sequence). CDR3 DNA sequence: TGTGCCAGCAGGCCCCCCGGCGGGACTAGCGGGAGGTGGTACGAGCAGTACTTC. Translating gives CASRPPGGTSGRWYEQYF.

DNA of the CDR3: TGTGCCAGCAGTACTAGCGGGAGGGCTAGGGACGAGCAGTACTTC. Amino acid sequence: CASSTSGRARDEQYF. This chain links TRBV27 with TRBJ2-7; 13 positions match TRBD2. V gave up 5 bases and J gave up 5 bases; unmatched junction bases: 6. CDR1 is MNHEY and CDR2 is SMNVEV in the germline V gene (reference sequence). This CDR3 spans 15 amino acids.

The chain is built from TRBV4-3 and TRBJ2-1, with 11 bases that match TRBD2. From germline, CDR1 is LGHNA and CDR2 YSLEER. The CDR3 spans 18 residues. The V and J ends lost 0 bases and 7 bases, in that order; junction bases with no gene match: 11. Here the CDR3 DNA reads TGCGCCAGCAGCCAAGATCCTCCTCTAGCGGGGGGCAGGAATGAGCAGTTCTTC. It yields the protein CASSQDPPLAGGRNEQFF.

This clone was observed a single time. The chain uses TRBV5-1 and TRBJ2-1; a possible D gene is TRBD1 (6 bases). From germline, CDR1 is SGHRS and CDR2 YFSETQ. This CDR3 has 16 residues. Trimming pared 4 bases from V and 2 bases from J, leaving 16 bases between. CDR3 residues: CASSGGSPYPYNEQFF. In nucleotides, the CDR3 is TGCGCCAGCAGCGGGGGCTCCCCGTACCCCTACAATGAGCAGTTCTTC.

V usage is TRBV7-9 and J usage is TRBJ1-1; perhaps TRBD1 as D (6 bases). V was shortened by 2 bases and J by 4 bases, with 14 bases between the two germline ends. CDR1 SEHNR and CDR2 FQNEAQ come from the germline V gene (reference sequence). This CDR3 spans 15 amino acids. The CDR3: CASSLKRGGGTEAFF. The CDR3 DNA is TGTGCCAGCAGCTTAAAGAGGGGGGGTGGCACTGAAGCTTTCTTT.

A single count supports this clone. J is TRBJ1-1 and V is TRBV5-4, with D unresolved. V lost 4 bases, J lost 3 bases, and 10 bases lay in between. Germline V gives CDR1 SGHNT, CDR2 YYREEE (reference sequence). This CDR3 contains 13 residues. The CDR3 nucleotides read TGTGCCAGCAGCGTCGCGAGGGACACTGAAGCTTTCTTT. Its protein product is CASSVARDTEAFF.

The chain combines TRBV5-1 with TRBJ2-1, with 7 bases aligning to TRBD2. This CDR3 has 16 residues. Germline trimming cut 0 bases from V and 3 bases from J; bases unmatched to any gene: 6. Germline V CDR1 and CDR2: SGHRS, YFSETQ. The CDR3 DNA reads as TGCGCCAGCAGCTTGGTGGCTAGCGGAAACTACAATGAGCAGTTCTTC. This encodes CASSLVASGNYNEQFF.

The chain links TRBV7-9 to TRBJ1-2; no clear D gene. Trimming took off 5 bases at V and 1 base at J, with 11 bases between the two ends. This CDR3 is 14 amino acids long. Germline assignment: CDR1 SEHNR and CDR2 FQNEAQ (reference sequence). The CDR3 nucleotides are TGTGCCAGCAGCGTCTTCGGGGTTAACTATGGCTACACCTTC. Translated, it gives CASSVFGVNYGYTF.

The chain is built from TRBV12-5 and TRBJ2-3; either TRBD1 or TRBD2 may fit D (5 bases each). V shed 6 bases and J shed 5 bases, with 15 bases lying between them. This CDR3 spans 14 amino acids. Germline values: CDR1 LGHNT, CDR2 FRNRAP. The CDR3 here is CASGRDGSGDTQYF. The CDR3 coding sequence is TGTGCTAGTGGCCGGGACGGCTCTGGAGATACGCAGTATTTT.